This T cell receptor beta chain was observed in a study of CD8 T cells in ankylosing spondylitis. Trimming removed 5 bases from V and 2 bases from J, with 12 bases in between. The CDR3 length is 14 residues. The germline CDR1 and CDR2 sequences are LGHNA and YNFKEQ. This clonotype turned up a few times. TCRdb redid the calling of the 5' RACE reads with MiXCR, one entry per CDR3 protein. Among approximately 340,000 distinct CDR3 sequences listed, approximately 15% were seen once. This sequence originates from a male donor with ankylosing spondylitis or in good health (not recorded which). Input material: blood, either unsorted or a sorted T cell fraction (not recorded which). The J gene is TRBJ1-2, the V gene TRBV4-2; TRBD1 might be the D (5 bases). CDR3 bases: TGTGCCAGCAGCGCCAGGGAAGGGAACTATGGCTACACCTTC. Encoded protein: CASSAREGNYGYTF.